This T cell receptor (beta chain) was observed in a study of shared clonotypes between healthy human individuals. Overall study results and limits: Tissues were not sampled, only blood, and their repertoires likely differ.

Germline values: CDR1 MDHEN, CDR2 SYDVKM. V lost 4 bases and J lost 0, with 4 bases in between. The CDR3 contains 12 residues. The repertoire was sequenced with immunoSEQ multiplex PCR; TCRdb's copy has only in-frame clones and lacks some. The sample lists 450,000 to 500,000 clones; about 84% were seen once. With respect to this clone: What it binds is not known.

Sequencing was carried out using PBMCs. The chain employs TRBV28 and TRBJ2-7; D ambiguous. The source of this sequence is a woman aged 40 to 49 in good health. Some clones in this sample may be carry-over from other donors' samples. This CDR3 reads CASSSVSYEQYF. The DNA of the CDR3 is TGTGCCAGCAGTTCCGTCTCCTACGAGCAGTACTTC.